The entry below describes one T cell receptor beta chain. The antigen remains unidentified. The PCR used 60 Vbeta and 13 Jbeta primers. Repertoires were generated with immunoSEQ multiplex PCR, while TCRdb's copy carries only in-frame clones and drops some. Found here are 150,000 to 180,000 clones, around 79% of them singletons; the top ten hold approximately 7.7%. This specimen belongs to a study of cytomegalovirus exposure and HLA in healthy donors. About the study: Roughly 180 million T cells yielded 120 million or so unique TCR beta sequences, as an earlier analysis found. HLA-typed donors were the source of around 85 million unique TCRs held in an early data release. Among the 398 genotyped donors, 65% to 85% were placed in the Caucasian-associated ancestry cluster. Broader study findings: Per a later analysis, HLA-associated TCR beta chains showed more clonal expansion than other, equally common TCR beta chains.

The CDR3 is made up of 13 amino acids. V lost 7 bases and J lost 2; bases outside the gene matches: 4. CDR1 and CDR2 (germline): MNHNS, SASEGT. The gene calls are TRBV6-1 and TRBJ2-5; 7 positions agree with TRBD2. Sequencing input: PBMCs. This receptor was taken from a man aged 25-40 years in good health and CMV-seropositive. Written as DNA, the CDR3 is TGTGCCAGCAAACTAGCGCCACAAGAGACCCAGTACTTC. Translating it yields CASKLAPQETQYF.